This T cell receptor beta chain derives from a study of regulatory T cells in long-lasting Graves disease. Findings of the study overall: Graves' patients with persistent disease showed TCR diversity lower than patients newly diagnosed. Under persistent disease, TRBV28, TRBJ1-2 and TRBJ2-5 were used preferentially.

The V and J ends lost 3 bases and 6 bases, in that order; junction bases with no gene match: 14. CDR3 size: 17 residues. CDR1 SGHDT and CDR2 YYEEEE come from the germline V gene. Assembly of TCR beta libraries relied on iRepertoire HTBI primers together with Arm-PCR of CDR3 regions. TCRdb re-called the multiplex PCR reads through MiXCR, storing one row per CDR3 protein. The sample lists about 560,000 distinct CDR3 sequences; roughly a sixth were seen once. On this clonotype itself: Its specificity is unknown.

As to time point: newly diagnosed GD, antithyroid drugs for less than 3 months. Making the TCR library involved RNA that had been extracted from PBMCs. This sample was shared with a second study, whose subject was T cells in Graves' hyperthyroidism and ophthalmopathy.

This specimen was peripheral blood mononuclear cells (PBMCs), taken at new diagnosis, from a patient treated with antithyroid drugs. This sequence joins TRBV5-6 and TRBJ2-1; 8 nucleotides match TRBD1. This sequence originates from a man younger than 30 with Graves disease. Here the CDR3 DNA reads TGTGCCAGCAGCTCTACGTCGACAGGGGTTGGCCGCAATGAGCAGTTCTTC. Protein: CASSSTSTGVGRNEQFF.